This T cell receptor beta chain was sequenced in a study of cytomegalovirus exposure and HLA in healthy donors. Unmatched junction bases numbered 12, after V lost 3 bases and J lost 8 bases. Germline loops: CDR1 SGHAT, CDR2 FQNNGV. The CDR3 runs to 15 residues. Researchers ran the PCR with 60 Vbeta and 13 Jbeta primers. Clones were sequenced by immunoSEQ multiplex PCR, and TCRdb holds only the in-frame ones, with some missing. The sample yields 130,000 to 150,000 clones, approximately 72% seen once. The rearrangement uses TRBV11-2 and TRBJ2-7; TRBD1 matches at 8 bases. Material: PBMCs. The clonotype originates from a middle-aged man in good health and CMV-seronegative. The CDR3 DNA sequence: TGTGCCAGCAGCTTGGGCACCAGGACAGGGACACAGCAGTACTTC. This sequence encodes CASSLGTRTGTQQYF.